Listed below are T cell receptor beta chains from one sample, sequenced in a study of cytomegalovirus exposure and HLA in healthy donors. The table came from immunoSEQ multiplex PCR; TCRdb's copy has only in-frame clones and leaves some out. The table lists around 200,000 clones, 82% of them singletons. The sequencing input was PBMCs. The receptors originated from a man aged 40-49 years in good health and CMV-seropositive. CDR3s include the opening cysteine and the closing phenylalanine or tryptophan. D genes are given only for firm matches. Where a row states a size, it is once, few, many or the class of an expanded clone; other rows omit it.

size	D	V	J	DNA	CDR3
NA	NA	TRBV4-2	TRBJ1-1	TGTGCCAGCAGCCAAGAGGGAGGCACTGAAGCTTTCTTT	CASSQEGGTEAFF
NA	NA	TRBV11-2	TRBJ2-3	TGTGCCAGCAGCCCGGGCGGGCCTGGAGATACGCAGTATTTT	CASSPGGPGDTQYF
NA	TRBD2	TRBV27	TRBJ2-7	TGTGCCAGCGGCACTAGCGGGAGTGAGGCCTACGAGCAGTACTTC	CASGTSGSEAYEQYF
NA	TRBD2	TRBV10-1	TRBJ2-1	TGCGCCAGCAGTGAGAGGCCTAGCGGATACAATGAGCAGTTCTTC	CASSERPSGYNEQFF
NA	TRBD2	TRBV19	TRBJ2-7	TGTGCCAGTAGTATGTCTAGCGGGAGATTCTACGAGCAGTACTTC	CASSMSSGRFYEQYF
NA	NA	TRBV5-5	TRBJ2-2	TGTGCCAGCAGCCGCCTAGCCGGGGAGCTGTTTTTT	CASSRLAGELFF
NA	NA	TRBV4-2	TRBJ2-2	TGTGCCAGCAGCCTTCGACTGTTCACCGGGGAGCTGTTTTTT	CASSLRLFTGELFF
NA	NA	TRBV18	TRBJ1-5	TGTGCCAGCGGGGGGTCCCTCAATCAGCCCCAGCATTTT	CASGGSLNQPQHF
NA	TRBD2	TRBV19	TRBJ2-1	TGTGCCAGCCGAAATACGGGGCGGGAGGATGTAGGTGAGCAGTTCTTC	CASRNTGREDVGEQFF
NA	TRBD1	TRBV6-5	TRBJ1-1	TGTGCCAGCAAAGTGGCAGGGGGTAAGACTGAAGCTTTCTTT	CASKVAGGKTEAFF
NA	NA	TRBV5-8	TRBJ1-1	TGTGCCAGCAGCTTCATCACTGAAGCTTTCTTT	CASSFITEAFF
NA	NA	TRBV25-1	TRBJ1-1	TGTGCCAGCAGTGACCCGGGGGTCGGCACTGAAGCTTTCTTT	CASSDPGVGTEAFF
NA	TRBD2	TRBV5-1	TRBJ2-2	TGCGCCAGCAGCGGGGGACTAGCGGAGAACACCGGGGAGCTGTTTTTT	CASSGGLAENTGELFF
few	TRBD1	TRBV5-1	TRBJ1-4	TGCGCCAGCAGCTTGTTACAGGGGGCAACTAATGAAAAACTGTTTTTT	CASSLLQGATNEKLFF
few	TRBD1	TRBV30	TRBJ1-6	TGTGCCTGGAGTGTGGGACAGAATAATTCACCCCTCCACTTT	CAWSVGQNNSPLHF
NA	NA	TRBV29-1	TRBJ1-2	TGCAGCGTTTCGCAGGGGAGCGTAAAGGGCTACACCTTC	CSVSQGSVKGYTF
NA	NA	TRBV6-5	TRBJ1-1	TGTGCCAGCAGTCTACAGGGATTGAACACTGAAGCTTTCTTT	CASSLQGLNTEAFF
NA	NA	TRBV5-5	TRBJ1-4	TGTGCCAGCCGGACTTGGGCTAATAATGAAAAACTGTTTTTT	CASRTWANNEKLFF
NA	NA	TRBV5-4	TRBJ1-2	TGTGCCAGCAGCTTGGCTACAGGGCTCCTTGGCTACACCTTC	CASSLATGLLGYTF
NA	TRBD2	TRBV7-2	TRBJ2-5	TGTGCCAGCAGCCTCGGCGGGGGAGGGAGGGAGACCCAGTACTTC	CASSLGGGGRETQYF
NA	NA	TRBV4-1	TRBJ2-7	TGCGCCAGCAGCCAAGATGGTGCTAGCCCATCCTACGAGCAGTACTTC	CASSQDGASPSYEQYF
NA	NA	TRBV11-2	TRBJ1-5	TGTGCCAGCAGCTTAAGGCCGCGGGAGCCCCAGCATTTT	CASSLRPREPQHF
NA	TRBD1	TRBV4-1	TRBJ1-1	TGCGCCAGCAGCCAAGTCGGTTTGACAGGGGCGAACACTGAAGCTTTCTTT	CASSQVGLTGANTEAFF
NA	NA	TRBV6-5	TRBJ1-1	TGTGCCAGCAGTTACTCCAGAGGCGACACTGAAGCTTTCTTT	CASSYSRGDTEAFF
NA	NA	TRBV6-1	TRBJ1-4	TGTGCCAGCAGTGTCCGGTACAATGAAAAACTGTTTTTT	CASSVRYNEKLFF
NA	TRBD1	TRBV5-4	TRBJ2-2	TGTGCCAGCAGCTCCCCATCTACAGGGGGCCGAAACGGGGAGCTGTTTTTT	CASSSPSTGGRNGELFF
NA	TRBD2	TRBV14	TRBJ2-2	TGTGCCAGCAGCCATCTAAGGGGGACTAGCGGCACCGGGGAGCTGTTTTTT	CASSHLRGTSGTGELFF
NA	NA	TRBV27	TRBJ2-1	TGTGCCAGCAGTTCCGGGAGCCCCAATGAGCAGTTCTTC	CASSSGSPNEQFF
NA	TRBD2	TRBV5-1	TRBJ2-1	TGCGCCAGCAGCGGGACTAGCGGGAGTAGGGAGCAGTTCTTC	CASSGTSGSREQFF
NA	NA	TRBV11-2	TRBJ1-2	TGTGCCAGCAGCGGGGGAGGCAGCCTAAACTATGGCTACACCTTC	CASSGGGSLNYGYTF
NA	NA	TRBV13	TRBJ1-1	TGTGCCAGCGTCGGGAACACTGAAGCTTTCTTT	CASVGNTEAFF
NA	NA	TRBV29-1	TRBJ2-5	TGCAGCGTTGAAGTGGCTAGCAGCCAAGAGACCCAGTACTTC	CSVEVASSQETQYF
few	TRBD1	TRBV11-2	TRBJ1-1	TGTGCCAGCAGCTTAGTGCCCAGGGGGACTGAAGCTTTCTTT	CASSLVPRGTEAFF